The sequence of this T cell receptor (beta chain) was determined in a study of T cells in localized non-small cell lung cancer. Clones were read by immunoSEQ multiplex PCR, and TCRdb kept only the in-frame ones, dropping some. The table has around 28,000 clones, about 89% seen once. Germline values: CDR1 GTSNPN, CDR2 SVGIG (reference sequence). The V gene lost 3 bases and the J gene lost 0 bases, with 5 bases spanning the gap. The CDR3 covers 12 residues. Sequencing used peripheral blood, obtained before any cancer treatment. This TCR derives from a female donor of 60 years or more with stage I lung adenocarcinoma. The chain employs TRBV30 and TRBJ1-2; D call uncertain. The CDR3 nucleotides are TGTGCCTGGAGCCCGTCTAACTATGGCTACACCTTC. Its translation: CAWSPSNYGYTF. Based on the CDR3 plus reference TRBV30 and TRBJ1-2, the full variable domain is SQTIHQWPATLVQPVGSPLSLECTVEGTSNPNLYWYRQAAGRGLQLLFYSVGIGQISSEVPQNLSASRPQDRQFILSSKKLLLSDSGFYLCAWSPSNYGYTFGSGTRLTVV.